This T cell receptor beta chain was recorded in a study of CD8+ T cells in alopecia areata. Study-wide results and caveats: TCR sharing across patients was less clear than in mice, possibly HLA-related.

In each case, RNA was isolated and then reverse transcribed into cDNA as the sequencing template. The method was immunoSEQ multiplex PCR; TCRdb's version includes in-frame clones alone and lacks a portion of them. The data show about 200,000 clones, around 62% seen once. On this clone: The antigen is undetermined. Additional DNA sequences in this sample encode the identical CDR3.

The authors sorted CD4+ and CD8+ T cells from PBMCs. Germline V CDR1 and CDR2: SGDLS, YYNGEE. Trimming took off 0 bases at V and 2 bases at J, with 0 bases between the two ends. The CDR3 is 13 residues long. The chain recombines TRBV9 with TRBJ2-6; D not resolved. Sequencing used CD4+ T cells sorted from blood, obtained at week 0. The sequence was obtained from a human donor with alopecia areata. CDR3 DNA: TGTGCCAGCAGCGTAGCTGGGGCCAACGTCCTGACTTTC. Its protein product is CASSVAGANVLTF.